The rows below give T cell receptor beta chains drawn from one sample of a study of cytomegalovirus exposure and HLA in healthy donors. Assay used: immunoSEQ multiplex PCR; TCRdb lists only in-frame clones, some missing. The profile shows about 130,000 clones, over 70% of them singletons. Sequences were obtained from PBMCs. The source of these receptors is a woman aged 50 to 60 in good health and CMV-seronegative. Each CDR3 is given with its conserved first and last residue. Each record gives: clone size, J gene, V gene, D gene, CDR3 protein, CDR3 DNA. A D gene is named only where the DNA matches it firmly. The listing skips clone size in some rows; elsewhere it reads once, few, many or a size class.

abundance: .; j_gene: TRBJ1-2; v_gene: TRBV21-1; d_gene: .; CDR3aa: CASLARVTFGYTF; CDR3nt: TGTGCCAGCCTAGCACGAGTCACCTTTGGCTACACCTTC
abundance: few; j_gene: TRBJ2-3; v_gene: TRBV19; d_gene: TRBD2; CDR3aa: CASTYQRGSEGTDTQYF; CDR3nt: TGTGCCAGTACCTATCAGCGGGGTTCGGAAGGGACAGATACGCAGTATTTT
abundance: .; j_gene: TRBJ1-1; v_gene: TRBV11-2; d_gene: .; CDR3aa: CASSLTGKEAFF; CDR3nt: TGTGCCAGCAGCTTAACAGGGAAAGAAGCTTTCTTT
abundance: .; j_gene: TRBJ2-5; v_gene: TRBV30; d_gene: TRBD2; CDR3aa: CAWSLFGGVQETQYF; CDR3nt: TGTGCCTGGAGTCTATTCGGGGGGGTCCAAGAGACCCAGTACTTC
abundance: .; j_gene: TRBJ2-5; v_gene: TRBV5-4; d_gene: TRBD2; CDR3aa: CASSGGTSIKTQYF; CDR3nt: TGTGCCAGCAGCGGGGGGACTAGCATTAAGACCCAGTACTTC
abundance: .; j_gene: TRBJ2-5; v_gene: TRBV18; d_gene: .; CDR3aa: CASSPPSEAQYF; CDR3nt: TGTGCCAGCTCACCACCGTCCGAGGCCCAGTACTTC
abundance: .; j_gene: TRBJ2-3; v_gene: TRBV7-9; d_gene: .; CDR3aa: CASSLPQGTDTQYF; CDR3nt: TGTGCCAGCAGCTTGCCACAGGGTACGGATACGCAGTATTTT
abundance: .; j_gene: TRBJ2-1; v_gene: TRBV5-6; d_gene: TRBD2; CDR3aa: CASRVAGPYNEQFF; CDR3nt: TGTGCCAGCAGGGTAGCGGGACCCTACAATGAGCAGTTCTTC
abundance: .; j_gene: TRBJ1-4; v_gene: TRBV5-4; d_gene: TRBD1; CDR3aa: CASSHQGAGGEKLFF; CDR3nt: TGTGCCAGCAGCCACCAGGGGGCAGGGGGTGAAAAACTGTTTTTT
abundance: .; j_gene: TRBJ2-7; v_gene: TRBV11-2; d_gene: TRBD2; CDR3aa: CASNLVPSGVGSYEQYF; CDR3nt: TGTGCCAGCAACTTAGTTCCAAGCGGGGTGGGTTCCTACGAGCAGTACTTC
abundance: .; j_gene: TRBJ2-5; v_gene: TRBV6-5; d_gene: .; CDR3aa: CASTNRAGETQYF; CDR3nt: TGTGCCAGTACTAACAGGGCTGGAGAGACCCAGTACTTC
abundance: .; j_gene: TRBJ1-1; v_gene: TRBV19; d_gene: TRBD1; CDR3aa: CASRGTGPEAFF; CDR3nt: TGTGCCAGTAGGGGGACAGGGCCCGAAGCTTTCTTT
abundance: .; j_gene: TRBJ2-7; v_gene: TRBV7-8; d_gene: .; CDR3aa: CASSTTGTSLNEQYF; CDR3nt: TGTGCCAGCAGCACGACCGGGACTTCCCTGAACGAGCAGTACTTC
abundance: .; j_gene: TRBJ1-4; v_gene: TRBV7-2; d_gene: .; CDR3aa: CASSLIVNGGATNEKLFF; CDR3nt: TGTGCCAGCAGCCTAATTGTGAATGGAGGGGCAACTAATGAAAAACTGTTTTTT
abundance: once; j_gene: TRBJ2-1; v_gene: TRBV10-3; d_gene: TRBD2; CDR3aa: CAISESSELAGGTKQFF; CDR3nt: TGTGCCATCAGTGAGTCGAGCGAACTAGCGGGAGGGACGAAGCAGTTCTTC
abundance: .; j_gene: TRBJ1-5; v_gene: TRBV18; d_gene: .; CDR3aa: CASSPDGQYSNQPQHF; CDR3nt: TGTGCCAGCTCACCTGATGGACAGTATAGCAATCAGCCCCAGCATTTT
abundance: .; j_gene: TRBJ1-1; v_gene: TRBV30; d_gene: .; CDR3aa: CAYAHPGALEAFF; CDR3nt: TGTGCCTACGCACATCCAGGGGCTCTTGAAGCTTTCTTT
abundance: .; j_gene: TRBJ2-7; v_gene: TRBV10-3; d_gene: TRBD2; CDR3aa: CAIRDTAGVVYEQYF; CDR3nt: TGTGCCATCAGGGATACAGCGGGAGTAGTCTACGAGCAGTACTTC
abundance: .; j_gene: TRBJ2-1; v_gene: TRBV6-5; d_gene: TRBD2; CDR3aa: CASSWGLAGASEQFF; CDR3nt: TGTGCCAGCAGTTGGGGATTAGCGGGAGCCAGTGAGCAGTTCTTC
abundance: .; j_gene: TRBJ2-7; v_gene: TRBV21-1; d_gene: .; CDR3aa: CASSKGGQLAGGPYGEQYF; CDR3nt: TGTGCCAGCAGCAAAGGGGGGCAGCTAGCGGGAGGGCCTTACGGTGAGCAGTACTTC
abundance: .; j_gene: TRBJ2-5; v_gene: TRBV28; d_gene: .; CDR3aa: CASSNRPGGGEETQYF; CDR3nt: TGTGCCAGCAGTAACCGACCCGGAGGGGGGGAAGAGACCCAGTACTTC
abundance: .; j_gene: TRBJ2-7; v_gene: TRBV10-3; d_gene: .; CDR3aa: CAISESDTSSYEQYF; CDR3nt: TGTGCCATCAGTGAGTCGGACACGAGCTCCTACGAGCAGTACTTC
abundance: .; j_gene: TRBJ2-3; v_gene: TRBV5-4; d_gene: TRBD2; CDR3aa: CASSLGKSGRAVADTQYF; CDR3nt: TGTGCCAGCAGCTTGGGGAAGAGCGGGAGGGCCGTTGCAGATACGCAGTATTTT
abundance: few; j_gene: TRBJ2-5; v_gene: TRBV5-6; d_gene: TRBD1; CDR3aa: CASSFPDRAQETQYF; CDR3nt: TGTGCCAGCAGCTTTCCGGACAGGGCCCAAGAGACCCAGTACTTC
abundance: .; j_gene: TRBJ2-7; v_gene: TRBV13; d_gene: .; CDR3aa: CASSLGGAAGEQYF; CDR3nt: TGTGCCAGCAGCTTAGGGGGGGCGGCGGGCGAGCAGTACTTC
abundance: few; j_gene: TRBJ2-5; v_gene: TRBV6-5; d_gene: .; CDR3aa: CASSLNSVGETQYF; CDR3nt: TGTGCCAGCAGCCTAAATTCGGTCGGAGAGACCCAGTACTTC
abundance: .; j_gene: TRBJ2-7; v_gene: TRBV5-6; d_gene: .; CDR3aa: CASSSPMYEQYF; CDR3nt: TGTGCCAGCAGCTCACCTATGTACGAGCAGTACTTC
abundance: .; j_gene: TRBJ2-7; v_gene: TRBV27; d_gene: TRBD2; CDR3aa: CASSSGTRAYEQYF; CDR3nt: TGTGCCAGCAGTTCCGGGACTAGGGCATACGAGCAGTACTTC
abundance: few; j_gene: TRBJ2-7; v_gene: TRBV30; d_gene: .; CDR3aa: CAWKGVKYEQYF; CDR3nt: TGTGCCTGGAAGGGAGTCAAGTACGAGCAGTACTTC
abundance: .; j_gene: TRBJ2-7; v_gene: TRBV5-1; d_gene: .; CDR3aa: CASSLTGSDVNYEQYF; CDR3nt: TGCGCCAGCAGCTTGACAGGATCCGACGTGAATTACGAGCAGTACTTC
abundance: once; j_gene: TRBJ2-5; v_gene: TRBV30; d_gene: .; CDR3aa: CAWSGQVQETQYF; CDR3nt: TGTGCCTGGAGTGGACAGGTCCAAGAGACCCAGTACTTC
abundance: few; j_gene: TRBJ2-7; v_gene: TRBV7-2; d_gene: .; CDR3aa: CASSFGEFGEQYF; CDR3nt: TGTGCCAGCAGCTTCGGGGAGTTCGGCGAGCAGTACTTC
abundance: .; j_gene: TRBJ2-5; v_gene: TRBV2; d_gene: .; CDR3aa: CASGEGAQYF; CDR3nt: TGTGCCAGCGGGGAGGGGGCCCAGTACTTC
abundance: .; j_gene: TRBJ2-2; v_gene: TRBV7-2; d_gene: .; CDR3aa: CASSLEAGIGELFF; CDR3nt: TGTGCCAGCAGCCTAGAGGCCGGGATCGGGGAGCTGTTTTTT
abundance: few; j_gene: TRBJ1-1; v_gene: TRBV6-5; d_gene: .; CDR3aa: CASSYSGRGYGAFF; CDR3nt: TGTGCCAGCAGTTACTCGGGTCGGGGGTACGGAGCTTTCTTT
abundance: .; j_gene: TRBJ2-5; v_gene: TRBV14; d_gene: TRBD2; CDR3aa: CASSRLAGVGETQYF; CDR3nt: TGTGCCAGCAGCCGACTAGCGGGAGTGGGAGAGACCCAGTACTTC
abundance: .; j_gene: TRBJ2-2; v_gene: TRBV7-2; d_gene: .; CDR3aa: CASSFLIPGVHTGELFF; CDR3nt: TGTGCCAGCAGCTTTCTTATCCCGGGTGTGCACACCGGGGAGCTGTTTTTT
abundance: .; j_gene: TRBJ2-1; v_gene: TRBV10-3; d_gene: TRBD2; CDR3aa: CAIGAQILAGGYNEQFF; CDR3nt: TGTGCCATCGGGGCCCAAATACTAGCGGGAGGCTACAATGAGCAGTTCTTC
abundance: .; j_gene: TRBJ1-3; v_gene: TRBV28; d_gene: TRBD1; CDR3aa: CASRRGTESTFYSGNTIYF; CDR3nt: TGTGCCAGCAGACGAGGGACAGAGAGCACCTTTTACTCTGGAAACACCATATATTTT
abundance: .; j_gene: TRBJ2-3; v_gene: TRBV9; d_gene: TRBD1; CDR3aa: CASSTTGADTQYF; CDR3nt: TGTGCCAGCAGCACAACAGGGGCAGATACGCAGTATTTT
abundance: few; j_gene: TRBJ1-6; v_gene: TRBV7-9; d_gene: TRBD1; CDR3aa: CSSSETGGESPLHF; CDR3nt: TGTTCCAGCAGCGAAACAGGGGGCGAGTCACCCCTCCACTTT
abundance: .; j_gene: TRBJ2-3; v_gene: TRBV7-9; d_gene: .; CDR3aa: CASNRRQLSTDTQYF; CDR3nt: TGTGCCAGCAACCGACGACAGCTTAGCACAGATACGCAGTATTTT
abundance: .; j_gene: TRBJ2-7; v_gene: TRBV27; d_gene: TRBD2; CDR3aa: CASSDPGLTYEQYF; CDR3nt: TGTGCCAGCAGTGATCCGGGACTAACCTACGAGCAGTACTTC
abundance: .; j_gene: TRBJ1-6; v_gene: TRBV5-8; d_gene: .; CDR3aa: CASSLTENSPLHF; CDR3nt: TGTGCCAGCAGTTTGACAGAAAATTCACCCCTCCACTTT
abundance: .; j_gene: TRBJ2-3; v_gene: TRBV11-2; d_gene: .; CDR3aa: CASSLKLRDTQYF; CDR3nt: TGTGCCAGCAGCTTAAAGCTACGAGATACGCAGTATTTT
abundance: .; j_gene: TRBJ1-1; v_gene: TRBV9; d_gene: .; CDR3aa: CASSARGSPVAFF; CDR3nt: TGTGCCAGCAGCGCAAGGGGCTCCCCAGTGGCTTTCTTT
abundance: .; j_gene: TRBJ2-1; v_gene: TRBV6-5; d_gene: TRBD2; CDR3aa: CASGIVSGVDNEQFF; CDR3nt: TGTGCCAGCGGGATTGTTAGCGGGGTTGACAATGAGCAGTTCTTC
abundance: .; j_gene: TRBJ1-6; v_gene: TRBV13; d_gene: TRBD1; CDR3aa: CVSSSGTGDSPLHF; CDR3nt: TGTGTCAGCAGCTCTGGGACAGGGGATTCACCCCTCCACTTT
abundance: .; j_gene: TRBJ1-5; v_gene: TRBV30; d_gene: .; CDR3aa: CAWSGGEAQPQHF; CDR3nt: TGTGCCTGGAGTGGCGGGGAGGCTCAGCCCCAGCATTTT
abundance: .; j_gene: TRBJ1-6; v_gene: TRBV10-3; d_gene: .; CDR3aa: CAIRDDNYNSPLHF; CDR3nt: TGTGCCATCAGAGACGACAATTATAATTCACCCCTCCACTTT
abundance: once; j_gene: TRBJ1-4; v_gene: TRBV11-2; d_gene: .; CDR3aa: CASSQGGEKLFF; CDR3nt: TGTGCCAGCAGCCAAGGCGGGGAAAAACTGTTTTTT
abundance: .; j_gene: TRBJ2-1; v_gene: TRBV10-3; d_gene: .; CDR3aa: CAISGETNEQFF; CDR3nt: TGTGCCATCTCCGGGGAGACCAATGAGCAGTTCTTC
abundance: .; j_gene: TRBJ2-6; v_gene: TRBV9; d_gene: .; CDR3aa: CASSARGNSGANVLTF; CDR3nt: TGTGCCAGCAGCGCCCGGGGGAACTCTGGGGCCAACGTCCTGACTTTC
abundance: .; j_gene: TRBJ1-1; v_gene: TRBV10-3; d_gene: TRBD1; CDR3aa: CAISESWDREAFF; CDR3nt: TGTGCCATCAGTGAGTCTTGGGACAGAGAAGCTTTCTTT
abundance: .; j_gene: TRBJ2-2; v_gene: TRBV15; d_gene: .; CDR3aa: CATSTDTGELFF; CDR3nt: TGTGCCACCAGCACAGACACCGGGGAGCTGTTTTTT